This T cell receptor (beta chain) appears in the sequencing data of a study of tumor-infiltrating lymphocytes in oesophageal squamous cell carcinoma. The CDR3 length is 14 residues. Trimming took 2 bases from V and 5 from J, leaving 10 bases between them. Germline V gives CDR1 MNHNS, CDR2 SASEGT. Each CDR3 protein is one row after TCRdb ran MiXCR on the PCR reads. The data hold about 10,000 distinct CDR3 sequences, with 59% observed a single time. Sample: esophageal tumor tissue. This receptor was identified in a male donor with esophageal squamous cell carcinoma. The chain employs TRBV6-1 and TRBJ1-5; tentatively, D is TRBD1 (5 bases). The DNA for the CDR3 is TGTGCCAGCAGTGAACTGGGACTATATCAGCCCCAGCATTTT. This sequence encodes CASSELGLYQPQHF.